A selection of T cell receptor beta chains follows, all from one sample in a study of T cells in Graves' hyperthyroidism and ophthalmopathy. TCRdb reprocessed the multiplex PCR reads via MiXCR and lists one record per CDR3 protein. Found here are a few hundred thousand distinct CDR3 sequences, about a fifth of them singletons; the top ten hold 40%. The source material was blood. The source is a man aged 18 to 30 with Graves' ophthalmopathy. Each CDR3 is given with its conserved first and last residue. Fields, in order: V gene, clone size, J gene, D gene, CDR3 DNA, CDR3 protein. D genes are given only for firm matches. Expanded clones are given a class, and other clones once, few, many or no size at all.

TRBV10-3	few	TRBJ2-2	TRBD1	TGTGCCATCAGTGCAGAACAGGGGGGCAACACCGGGGAGCTGTTTTTT	CAISAEQGGNTGELFF
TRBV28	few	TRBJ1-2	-	TGTGCCAGCAGTTCGCAGGGACCGAACTATGGCTACACCTTC	CASSSQGPNYGYTF
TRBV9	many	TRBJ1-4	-	TGTGCCAGCAGCGTAGGGGGGCAGACTAATGAAAAACTGTTTTTT	CASSVGGQTNEKLFF
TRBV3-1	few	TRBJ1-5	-	TGTGCCAGCAGCCAAGTTGAGGGCCCCCAGCATTTT	CASSQVEGPQHF
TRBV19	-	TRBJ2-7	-	TGTGCCAGTAGTATAGCCGGGAACTCCTACGAGCAGTACTTC	CASSIAGNSYEQYF
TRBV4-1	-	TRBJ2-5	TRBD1	TGCGCCAGCAGCCAGGGCTCGGGGACAGCAGAGACCCAGTACTTC	CASSQGSGTAETQYF
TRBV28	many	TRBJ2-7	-	TGTGCCAGTCGAATTGAGGGACCCTCCTACGAGCAGTACTTC	CASRIEGPSYEQYF
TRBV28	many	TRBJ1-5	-	TGTGCCAGCAGTTTGCACGCAGTTCAGCATTTT	CASSLHAVQHF
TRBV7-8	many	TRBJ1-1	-	TGTGCCAGCAGCTCCGGGTGGGAGGGTGAAGCTTTCTTT	CASSSGWEGEAFF
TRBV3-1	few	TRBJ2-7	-	TGTGCCAGCAGCCCCGGGGTAGACTACGAGCAGTACTTC	CASSPGVDYEQYF
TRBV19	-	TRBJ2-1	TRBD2	TGTGCCAGTAGTATAGCCAGCGGGAGACGGAATGAGCAGTTCTTC	CASSIASGRRNEQFF
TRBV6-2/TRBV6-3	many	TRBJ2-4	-	TGTGCCAGCAGCCCCGAGGAGGGAAGGATAGCCAAAAACATTCAGTACTTC	CASSPEEGRIAKNIQYF
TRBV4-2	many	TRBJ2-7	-	TGTGCCAGCAGCCAAGGTCAGAGTGACGAGCAGTACTTC	CASSQGQSDEQYF
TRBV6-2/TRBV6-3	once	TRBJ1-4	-	TGTGCCAGCGGTCGGGGAGGGACGACTAATGAAAAACTGTTTTTT	CASGRGGTTNEKLFF
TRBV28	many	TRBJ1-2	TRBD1	TGTGCCAGCAGTATTATGGGACAGAACCCTAACTATGGCTACACCTTC	CASSIMGQNPNYGYTF
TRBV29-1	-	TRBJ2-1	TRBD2	TGCAGCGTCGACGGGGGGGGGTACGGTGATGAGCAGTTCTTC	CSVDGGGYGDEQFF
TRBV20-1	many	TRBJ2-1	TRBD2	TGCAGTGCTCCGAGCGGGGAGTGGTACAACAATGAGCAGTTCTTC	CSAPSGEWYNNEQFF
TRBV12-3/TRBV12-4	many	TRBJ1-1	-	TGTGCCAGCAGAACTCCCCTCTATAAGAACACTGAAGCTTTCTTT	CASRTPLYKNTEAFF
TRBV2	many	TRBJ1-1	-	TGTGCCAGCAGTGAAATGGCAGCCGAGAACACTGAAGCTTTCTTT	CASSEMAAENTEAFF
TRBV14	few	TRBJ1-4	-	TGTGCCAGCAGCCCTCCGCGCTCCTCCGAGGGCGGTGAAAAACTGTTTTTT	CASSPPRSSEGGEKLFF
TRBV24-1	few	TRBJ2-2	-	TGTGCCACCAGTGAGACCTCAGGGCCCGGGGAGCTGTTTTTT	CATSETSGPGELFF
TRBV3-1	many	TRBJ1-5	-	TGTGCCAGCAGCCAGACGGGGGCGGGTAGGCAGCCCCAGCATTTT	CASSQTGAGRQPQHF
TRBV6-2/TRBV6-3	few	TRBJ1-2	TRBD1	TGTGCCAGCAGCCTTACAGGGGTCTGGGGCTACACCTTC	CASSLTGVWGYTF
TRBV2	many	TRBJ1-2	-	TGTGCCGGGCGGGGGGCCAGTGGCTACACCTTC	CAGRGASGYTF
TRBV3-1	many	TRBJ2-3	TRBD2	TGTGCCAGCAGCTTGGGACTAGCGGCCTATACGCAGTATTTT	CASSLGLAAYTQYF
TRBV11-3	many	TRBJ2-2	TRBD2	TGTGCCAGCAGCACGGGGGGGGGAACCGGGGAGCTGTTTTTT	CASSTGGGTGELFF
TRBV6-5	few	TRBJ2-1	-	TGTGCCAGCAGTTACCAAGCCTACAATGAGCAGTTCTTC	CASSYQAYNEQFF
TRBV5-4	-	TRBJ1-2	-	TGTGCCAGCAGCTCAGGGGCCAGCCACTATGGCTACACCTTC	CASSSGASHYGYTF
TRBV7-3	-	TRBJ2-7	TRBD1	TGTGCCAGCAGCGGACAGGCTTCCCTTGAGCAGTACTTC	CASSGQASLEQYF
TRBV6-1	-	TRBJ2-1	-	TGTGCCATACTCGTCGGCCACCCGTCTGAGCAGTTCTTC	CAILVGHPSEQFF
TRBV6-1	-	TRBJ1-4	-	TGTGCCAGCAGCCCCCAGAGGGACTTCAATGAAAAACTGTTTTTT	CASSPQRDFNEKLFF
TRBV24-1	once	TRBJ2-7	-	TGTGCCACCAGTGGAAACCCCCACGAGCAGTACTTC	CATSGNPHEQYF
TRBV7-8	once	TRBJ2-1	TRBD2	TGTGCCAGCAGCTCCATTGGCGGGGGGGGGGTGGGCTACAATGAGCAGTTCTTC	CASSSIGGGGVGYNEQFF
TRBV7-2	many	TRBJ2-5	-	TGTGCCAGCAGTTTCGGGACGCAAGAGACCCAGTACTTC	CASSFGTQETQYF
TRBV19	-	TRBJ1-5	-	TGTGCCAGTTTGAGGGGCCTCAACCAGCCCCAGCATTTT	CASLRGLNQPQHF
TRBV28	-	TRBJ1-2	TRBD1	TGTGCCAGCAGTTCAGGGATGAGGGGGCATGGCTACACCTTC	CASSSGMRGHGYTF
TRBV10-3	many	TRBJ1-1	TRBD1	TGTGCCATCACGACAGGGACGAACACTGAAGCTTTCTTT	CAITTGTNTEAFF
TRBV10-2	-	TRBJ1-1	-	TGCGCCACCATTTGGGGCACTGAAGCTTTCTTT	CATIWGTEAFF
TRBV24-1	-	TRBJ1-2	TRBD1	TGTGCCACCAGGTTCGGGACAGAGGGTGGCTACACCTTC	CATRFGTEGGYTF
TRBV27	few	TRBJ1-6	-	TGTGCCAGCAGTTTATATAGGGCCGCAAATTCACCCCTCCACTTT	CASSLYRAANSPLHF
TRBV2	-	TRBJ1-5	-	TGTGCCAGCAGTGATGATTCGCAGGGGAATCAGCCCCAGCATTTT	CASSDDSQGNQPQHF
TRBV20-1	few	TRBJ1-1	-	TGCAGTGCTAGATTTTCTGGGGGGACTGAAGCTTTCTTT	CSARFSGGTEAFF
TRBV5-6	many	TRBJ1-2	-	TGTGCCAGCAGCGCGGGACTCTATGGCTACACCTTC	CASSAGLYGYTF
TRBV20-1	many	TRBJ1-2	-	TGCAGTGCTAGCCAGGGGCCGCACAACTATGGCTACACCTTC	CSASQGPHNYGYTF
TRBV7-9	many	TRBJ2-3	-	TGTGCCAGCAGCTTCGGCAGGGAATCGGGGCCGATGATCGATACGCAGTATTTT	CASSFGRESGPMIDTQYF
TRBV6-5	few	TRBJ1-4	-	TGTGCCAGCAGTTACTCGGACCAGGCTAATGAAAAACTGTTTTTT	CASSYSDQANEKLFF
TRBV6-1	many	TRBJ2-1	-	TGTGCCAGCAGTGAATCCTACAATGAGCAGTTCTTC	CASSESYNEQFF
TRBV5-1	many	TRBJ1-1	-	TGCGCCAGCAGCTTGGTGGGGGGCGAGTGGAACACTGAAGCTTTCTTT	CASSLVGGEWNTEAFF
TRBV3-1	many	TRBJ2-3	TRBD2	TGTGCCAGCAGCCAAGTCCTAGCGGGGGGAGCAGATACGCAGTATTTT	CASSQVLAGGADTQYF
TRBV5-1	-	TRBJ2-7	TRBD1	TGCGCCAGCAGCTTGGGCCGGGACAGGGCAACCTACGAGCAGTACTTC	CASSLGRDRATYEQYF
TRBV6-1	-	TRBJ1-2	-	TGTGCCAGCACTGGGGGGGACACAATGAACTATGGCTACACCTTC	CASTGGDTMNYGYTF